This T cell receptor (beta chain) stems from a study of regulatory T cells in long-lasting Graves disease. CDR3-region Arm-PCR and iRepertoire HTBI primers produced the TCR beta libraries. Study processing details: Samples collectively showed fewer than 80 TRBV and 14 TRBJ segments. Via MiXCR, TCRdb re-called the multiplex PCR reads, giving one row per CDR3 protein. Here the V and J calls rest on TCRdb's processing, not on the authors' analysis. The data show about 200,000 distinct CDR3 sequences, with around 20% seen just once and about 20% held by the top ten. Germline V gene data show CDR1 as SGHDN and CDR2 as FVKESK. Trimming cost V 0 bases and J 0 bases; bases outside gene matches: 9. This CDR3 contains 19 residues. Time point in this sample: newly diagnosed GD, antithyroid drugs for less than 3 months. From PBMCs, RNA was extracted and then used to make the TCR library. Diagnosing Graves' disease relied on the American Thyroid Association guidelines.

This clonotype was counted many times. The antigen remains undetermined. Whole-study results and caveats: Persistent disease favored TRBV28, TRBJ1-2 and TRBJ2-5. TCR diversity was lower in persistent Graves' patients than in newly diagnosed ones.

Sequencing was performed on peripheral blood mononuclear cells (PBMCs), taken at new diagnosis, from a patient treated with antithyroid drugs. The V call is TRBV14, the J call TRBJ2-7; 12 nucleotides agree with TRBD2. The receptor's source is a female donor with Graves disease. The DNA of the CDR3 is TGTGCCAGCAGCCAAGATACTAGCGGGAGGATCCCCCTCTCCTACGAGCAGTACTTC. It is translated as CASSQDTSGRIPLSYEQYF.